This TCR beta chain came from a study of T cell repertoires in ileal Crohn's disease. Profiling relied on immunoSEQ multiplex PCR, and the TCRdb table lists in-frame clones only, not all of them. There are some 2,000 clones in the sample; about 67% occur only once, and about 15% lies in the top ten. Concerning this clone itself: Its matching antigen is unknown.

Looked up from germline, CDR1 is KGHSH and CDR2 is LQKENI. Trimming removed 1 base from V and 1 base from J, with 10 bases in between. The CDR3 extends over 15 amino acids. Findings and caveats of the study: Clonality above 26.8% at surgery always came with endoscopic recurrence.

The chain is built from TRBV18 and TRBJ1-1; D is unresolved. Sequenced input: ileal tissue. The clonotype originates from an adult with Crohn's disease. As DNA, the CDR3 is TGTGCCAGCTCACCACAGGTTACGGGGAACACTGAAGCTTTCTTT. Translated, it gives CASSPQVTGNTEAFF. Full variable domain (rest looked up from reference TRBV18 and TRBJ1-1): NAGVMQNPRHLVRRRGQEARLRCSPMKGHSHVYWYRQLPEEGLKFMVYLQKENIIDESGMPKERFSAEFPKEGPSILRIQQVVRGDSAAYFCASSPQVTGNTEAFFGQGTRLTVV.